The 9 T cell receptor beta chains reported below all come from one sample, sequenced in a study of shared clonotypes between healthy human individuals (dated by TCRdb to 2020 to 2022). The library was produced with the immunoSEQ multiplex PCR assay. Here the immuneACCESS table is served through TCRdb, limited to in-frame sequences with V and J called. Missing clones are a known gap in these copies; in checked studies unresolved V genes cover under half, and the rest lacks a known reason. Here the sample has a few million clones; approximately 94% occur a single time. About 0.13% of the sample lies in the top ten. Input material: naive CD4+ T cells sorted from blood. In the paper's terms, the cell subset or site label means: CD45RA+ positively selected. The receptors stem from a man aged 18-30 years in good health.

The chain couples TRBV4-1 to TRBJ2-7; D gene unclear. V dropped 0 bases and J dropped 6 bases, with 15 bases sitting between them. The CDR3 is 15 amino acids. Germline-derived CDR1 and CDR2 are MGHRA and YSYEKL. The DNA for the CDR3 is TGCGCCAGCAGCCAAGAGTTCCTCCCGGTGGCCGAGCAGTACTTC. Translating it yields CASSQEFLPVAEQYF.

The chain carries TRBV6-6 and TRBJ1-2; a possible D gene is TRBD1 (6 bases). This CDR3 is built from 14 residues. V was clipped by 10 bases and J by 4 bases, with 19 bases between them. Germline lookup yields CDR1 MNHNY and CDR2 SVGAGI (reference sequence). The CDR3 DNA follows: TGTGCCACCATTTCTTGGGGGGCCTTCTATGGCTACACCTTC. Translating it yields CATISWGAFYGYTF.

V gene TRBV7-9 combines with J gene TRBJ2-1; 11 bases align to TRBD2. Germline trimming cut 4 bases from V and 5 bases from J; bases unmatched to any gene: 4. This CDR3 comprises 15 residues. Per germline, CDR1 SEHNR and CDR2 FQNEAQ (reference sequence). The CDR3 nucleotides read TGTGCCAGCAGCTACCGACTAGCGGGGAACAATGAGCAGTTCTTC. Its protein is CASSYRLAGNNEQFF. Filled out from reference TRBV7-9 and TRBJ2-1, the complete variable domain reads DTGVSQNPRHKITKRGQNVTFRCDPISEHNRLYWYRQTLGQGPEFLTYFQNEAQLEKSRLLSDRFSAERPKGSFSTLEIQRTEQGDSAMYLCASSYRLAGNNEQFFGPGTRLTVL.

The chain uses TRBV6-1 and TRBJ1-1; D gene uncertain. Between the trimmed V and J ends, which lost 8 bases and 0 bases, there was a span of 7 bases. The CDR3 contains 12 residues. Germline V gene lookup returns CDR1 MNHNS and CDR2 SASEGT. CDR3 nucleotides: TGTGCCAGCCTTCGGGTGAACACTGAAGCTTTCTTT. Amino acid sequence: CASLRVNTEAFF.

The rearrangement uses TRBV30 and TRBJ1-2; tentatively, D is TRBD1 (5 bases). The V gene's germline CDR1 is GTSNPN and CDR2 SVGIG (reference sequence). Between the trimmed V and J ends, which lost 0 bases and 7 bases, there was a span of 12 bases. The CDR3 has 13 amino acids. The CDR3 sequence: CAWSVSPRGGYTF. In nucleotides, the CDR3 is TGTGCCTGGAGTGTTAGTCCAAGGGGTGGCTACACCTTC.

The chain couples TRBV10-2 to TRBJ2-2; D ambiguous. Germline V gene data show CDR1 as WSHSY and CDR2 as SAAADI. V dropped 3 bases and J dropped 2 bases, with 10 bases sitting between them. The CDR3 spans 15 residues. CDR3 sequence: CASSERRTNTGELFF. CDR3 nucleotides: TGCGCCAGCAGTGAAAGGCGGACCAACACCGGGGAGCTGTTTTTT.

This clone was picked up one time. The chain has TRBV18 and TRBJ2-7; the D gene could be TRBD1 or TRBD2 (5 bases each). CDR1 and CDR2 from the germline V gene are KGHSH and LQKENI. Between the trimmed V and J ends, which lost 3 bases and 4 bases, there was a span of 19 bases. The CDR3 runs to 16 residues. The CDR3 sequence is CASSPGDLILGYEQYF. In DNA form, the CDR3 reads TGTGCCAGCTCACCGGGGGATTTGATTTTAGGGTACGAGCAGTACTTC.

This sequence joins TRBV4-1 and TRBJ1-5, with D perhaps matching TRBD1 (5 bases). Per the germline V gene, CDR1 is MGHRA and CDR2 is YSYEKL. V lost 3 bases and J 0 bases, leaving 15 bases between the germline ends. This CDR3 region has 17 residues. For the CDR3, the DNA is TGCGCCAGCAGCCACGAAAGCAGGGTGGTTAGCAATCAGCCCCAGCATTTT. This translates into CASSHESRVVSNQPQHF.

V is TRBV25-1 and J is TRBJ2-2; D is perhaps TRBD1 (5 bases). Trimming cost V 4 bases and J 0 bases, with 6 bases left between them. CDR1 is MGHDK and CDR2 is SYGVNS in the germline V gene. The CDR3 totals 14 residues. CDR3 sequence reads: CASSVGANTGELFF. CDR3 in DNA: TGTGCCAGCAGTGTAGGGGCGAACACCGGGGAGCTGTTTTTT.